The rows below give T cell receptor beta chains drawn from one sample of a study of blood T cell repertoires in COVID-19. Repertoires were generated with immunoSEQ multiplex PCR, while TCRdb's copy carries only in-frame clones and drops some. The sample yields under 25,000 clones, 80% to 90% seen once. The sample consisted of peripheral blood. All receptors derive from a human donor in a cohort sampled during active COVID-19. CDR3s include the opening cysteine and the closing phenylalanine or tryptophan. Fields, in order: D gene, V gene, clone size, J gene, CDR3 protein, CDR3 DNA. A D gene is named only where the DNA matches it firmly. Where a row states a size, it is once, few, many or the class of an expanded clone; other rows omit it.

D: TRBD2
V: TRBV10-1
size: -
J: TRBJ2-1
CDR3: CASSVRGGYNEQFF
DNA: TGCGCCAGCAGTGTTCGGGGGGGTTACAATGAGCAGTTCTTC

D: TRBD2
V: TRBV6-5
size: -
J: TRBJ2-5
CDR3: CASSWNSGRGETQYF
DNA: TGTGCCAGCAGTTGGAATAGCGGGAGAGGGGAGACCCAGTACTTC

D: TRBD2
V: TRBV7-2
size: -
J: TRBJ2-7
CDR3: CASSPGREGYEQYF
DNA: TGTGCCAGCAGTCCAGGACGGGAGGGTTACGAGCAGTACTTC

D: TRBD2
V: TRBV5-1
size: -
J: TRBJ2-2
CDR3: CASSSSGRGTGELFF
DNA: TGCGCCAGCAGCTCAAGCGGGAGGGGCACCGGGGAGCTGTTTTTT

D: -
V: TRBV2
size: -
J: TRBJ1-2
CDR3: CASRADGFLAGGYTF
DNA: TGTGCCAGCAGGGCTGACGGATTTCTGGCAGGGGGCTACACCTTC

D: TRBD2
V: TRBV7-6
size: -
J: TRBJ2-1
CDR3: CASSLGGGTLYNEQFF
DNA: TGTGCCAGCAGCTTAGGCGGGGGGACGCTGTACAATGAGCAGTTCTTC

D: TRBD1
V: TRBV5-6
size: few
J: TRBJ2-7
CDR3: CASCGQDHYEQYF
DNA: TGTGCCAGCTGCGGACAGGACCACTACGAGCAGTACTTC

D: -
V: TRBV27
size: -
J: TRBJ2-5
CDR3: CASRFRGGQETQYF
DNA: TGTGCCAGCAGGTTCAGGGGAGGGCAAGAGACCCAGTACTTC

D: TRBD2
V: TRBV19
size: -
J: TRBJ2-3
CDR3: CASNIGTSGMRGTDTQYF
DNA: TGTGCCAGTAATATCGGGACTAGCGGGATGAGGGGCACAGATACGCAGTATTTT

D: -
V: TRBV12-3/TRBV12-4
size: -
J: TRBJ1-1
CDR3: CASSRTGEAFF
DNA: TGTGCCAGCAGCCGTACAGGTGAAGCTTTCTTT

D: TRBD2
V: TRBV18
size: -
J: TRBJ2-1
CDR3: CASSPRRGDNEQFF
DNA: TGTGCCAGCTCACCGCGTCGGGGGGACAATGAGCAGTTCTTC

D: -
V: TRBV5-1
size: -
J: TRBJ2-3
CDR3: CASSLGVRADTQYF
DNA: TGCGCCAGCAGCTTGGGTGTCAGGGCCGATACGCAGTATTTT

D: TRBD1
V: TRBV4-1
size: few
J: TRBJ1-2
CDR3: CASSQPRLGRGNGYTF
DNA: TGCGCCAGCAGCCAACCTAGGTTAGGCAGGGGGAATGGCTACACCTTC

D: -
V: TRBV7-9
size: -
J: TRBJ2-7
CDR3: CASSLQGAQYF
DNA: TGTGCCAGCAGCTTACAGGGCGCGCAGTACTTC

D: -
V: TRBV7-2
size: -
J: TRBJ2-7
CDR3: CASSRTAWEQYF
DNA: TGTGCCAGCAGTCGGACAGCCTGGGAGCAGTACTTC

D: -
V: TRBV5-1
size: -
J: TRBJ1-6
CDR3: CASSSGQSYNSPLHF
DNA: TGCGCCAGCAGCTCCGGACAATCCTATAATTCACCCCTCCACTTT

D: TRBD1
V: TRBV6-6
size: -
J: TRBJ1-5
CDR3: CATQTGNSNQPQHF
DNA: TGTGCCACCCAGACAGGGAATAGCAATCAGCCCCAGCATTTT

D: -
V: TRBV6-5
size: -
J: TRBJ2-1
CDR3: CASSYSRAEVYNEQFF
DNA: TGTGCCAGCAGTTACTCGCGCGCGGAAGTTTACAATGAGCAGTTCTTC

D: TRBD2
V: TRBV3-1/TRBV3-2
size: few
J: TRBJ2-5
CDR3: CASSQDPSGKETQYF
DNA: TGTGCCAGCAGCCAAGATCCTAGCGGGAAGGAGACCCAGTACTTC

D: -
V: TRBV18
size: -
J: TRBJ2-6
CDR3: CASSQGGANVLTF
DNA: TGTGCCAGCTCCCAGGGCGGGGCCAACGTCCTGACTTTC

D: TRBD1
V: TRBV15
size: -
J: TRBJ2-7
CDR3: CATSRGGQGGYEQYF
DNA: TGTGCCACCAGCAGGGGTGGACAGGGGGGTTACGAGCAGTACTTC

D: -
V: TRBV28
size: -
J: TRBJ2-7
CDR3: CASTQTTNSYEQYF
DNA: TGTGCCAGCACCCAGACGACAAATTCCTACGAGCAGTACTTC

D: TRBD1
V: TRBV7-9
size: -
J: TRBJ1-5
CDR3: CASSDRQGIWGAQHF
DNA: TGTGCCAGCAGCGACCGACAGGGCATATGGGGGGCCCAGCATTTT

D: -
V: TRBV28
size: -
J: TRBJ1-2
CDR3: CASSFGGALNYGYTF
DNA: TGTGCCAGCAGTTTTGGCGGGGCGCTGAACTATGGCTACACCTTC

D: -
V: TRBV5-1
size: -
J: TRBJ2-4
CDR3: CASSLVPWLAKNIQYF
DNA: TGCGCCAGCAGCTTGGTCCCCTGGCTAGCCAAAAACATTCAGTACTTC

D: TRBD2
V: TRBV15
size: once
J: TRBJ2-1
CDR3: CATRMGLATLGGQFF
DNA: TGTGCCACCAGGATGGGACTAGCGACTCTTGGGGGGCAGTTCTTC

D: -
V: TRBV5-8
size: -
J: TRBJ2-1
CDR3: CASSSAPGTKKYNEQFF
DNA: TGTGCCAGCAGCTCCGCACCCGGGACAAAAAAATACAATGAGCAGTTCTTC

D: -
V: TRBV27
size: few
J: TRBJ2-1
CDR3: CASSLGLVINEQFF
DNA: TGTGCCAGCAGTTTGGGTCTAGTAATCAATGAGCAGTTCTTC

D: TRBD1
V: TRBV7-9
size: -
J: TRBJ1-2
CDR3: CASSLQGAEGYTF
DNA: TGTGCCAGCAGCTTGCAGGGGGCGGAAGGCTACACCTTC

D: -
V: TRBV6-2/TRBV6-3
size: -
J: TRBJ1-3
CDR3: CASSPYLNTIYF
DNA: TGTGCCAGCAGTCCCTATCTTAACACCATATATTTT

D: -
V: TRBV7-8
size: -
J: TRBJ2-7
CDR3: CASSIGISYEQYF
DNA: TGTGCCAGCAGCATCGGGATCTCCTACGAGCAGTACTTC

D: -
V: TRBV7-2
size: -
J: TRBJ2-3
CDR3: CASSLELATQYF
DNA: TGTGCCAGCAGCTTAGAACTAGCAACGCAGTATTTT

D: -
V: TRBV11-2
size: few
J: TRBJ2-1
CDR3: CASSLDLRANEQFF
DNA: TGTGCCAGCAGCTTAGATCTGAGGGCGAACGAGCAGTTCTTC

D: TRBD2
V: TRBV15
size: -
J: TRBJ2-1
CDR3: CATSGLTTGGSSYNEQFF
DNA: TGTGCCACCAGCGGCTTGACAACGGGAGGGAGTTCCTACAATGAGCAGTTCTTC

D: TRBD2
V: TRBV7-3
size: once
J: TRBJ2-1
CDR3: CASSLRGTSGGEQFF
DNA: TGTGCCAGCAGCTTAAGGGGGACTAGCGGTGGTGAGCAGTTCTTC

D: TRBD2
V: TRBV10-3
size: -
J: TRBJ2-7
CDR3: CATRAGLAGENEQYF
DNA: TGTGCCACCAGAGCGGGACTAGCGGGAGAGAACGAGCAGTACTTC

D: -
V: TRBV5-1
size: once
J: TRBJ2-2
CDR3: CASSLVGQLGNTGELFF
DNA: TGCGCCAGCAGCTTGGTAGGCCAGTTGGGCAACACCGGGGAGCTGTTTTTT

D: TRBD2
V: TRBV3-1/TRBV3-2
size: -
J: TRBJ2-1
CDR3: CASSQVSLAGVRQFF
DNA: TGTGCCAGCAGCCAAGTTTCACTAGCGGGAGTACGGCAGTTCTTC

D: TRBD1
V: TRBV3-1/TRBV3-2
size: -
J: TRBJ2-7
CDR3: CASSQTRHRDRFLYEQYF
DNA: TGTGCCAGCAGCCAGACCCGACACCGGGACAGGTTTCTCTACGAGCAGTACTTC

D: -
V: TRBV5-6
size: -
J: TRBJ2-5
CDR3: CASSLGFAETQYF
DNA: TGTGCCAGCAGCTTGGGTTTCGCGGAGACCCAGTACTTC

D: TRBD2
V: TRBV3-1/TRBV3-2
size: -
J: TRBJ2-3
CDR3: CASRPASGRTDTQYF
DNA: TGTGCCAGCAGACCGGCTAGCGGGAGAACAGATACGCAGTATTTT

D: TRBD1
V: TRBV7-8
size: -
J: TRBJ1-2
CDR3: CASSLESGQGDYGYTF
DNA: TGTGCCAGCAGCTTAGAGTCGGGACAGGGTGACTATGGCTACACCTTC

D: -
V: TRBV11-2
size: -
J: TRBJ2-1
CDR3: CASSLQRASYNEQFF
DNA: TGTGCCAGCAGCCTCCAGCGGGCCTCCTACAATGAGCAGTTCTTC

D: TRBD1
V: TRBV6-5
size: -
J: TRBJ2-5
CDR3: CASRTRDREETQYF
DNA: TGTGCCAGCAGGACCCGGGACAGGGAAGAGACCCAGTACTTC

D: TRBD2
V: TRBV4-1
size: -
J: TRBJ2-1
CDR3: CASSHGGNEQFF
DNA: TGCGCCAGCAGCCACGGGGGGAATGAGCAGTTCTTC

D: TRBD1
V: TRBV29-1
size: once
J: TRBJ1-2
CDR3: CSVGQGNYGYTF
DNA: TGCAGCGTTGGACAGGGAAACTATGGCTACACCTTC

D: -
V: TRBV11-2
size: -
J: TRBJ2-7
CDR3: CASSRIGGTTYEQYF
DNA: TGTGCCAGCAGTCGCATCGGGGGAACAACCTACGAGCAGTACTTC

D: TRBD1
V: TRBV10-1
size: -
J: TRBJ1-1
CDR3: CASSDPGQGRETEAFF
DNA: TGCGCCAGCAGTGATCCGGGACAGGGGAGGGAGACTGAAGCTTTCTTT

D: TRBD1
V: TRBV5-1
size: -
J: TRBJ2-7
CDR3: CASSPQGQGNYEQYF
DNA: TGCGCCAGCAGCCCGCAGGGACAGGGCAACTACGAGCAGTACTTC

D: -
V: TRBV12-3/TRBV12-4
size: -
J: TRBJ1-2
CDR3: CASSPGTQGYTF
DNA: TGTGCCAGCAGTCCCGGGACTCAAGGCTACACCTTC

D: TRBD1
V: TRBV7-8
size: -
J: TRBJ1-6
CDR3: CASSLVDRVNSPLHF
DNA: TGTGCCAGCAGCTTAGTAGACAGGGTGAATTCACCCCTCCACTTT

D: -
V: TRBV4-1
size: once
J: TRBJ2-3
CDR3: CASSQEGGARTDTQYF
DNA: TGCGCCAGCAGCCAAGAAGGGGGGGCCCGCACAGATACGCAGTATTTT

D: -
V: TRBV24-1
size: -
J: TRBJ2-3
CDR3: CATREGTDTQYF
DNA: TGTGCCACCCGCGAAGGCACAGATACGCAGTATTTT

D: -
V: TRBV6-6
size: -
J: TRBJ1-3
CDR3: CASSPPSLYSSGNTIYF
DNA: TGTGCCAGCAGTCCCCCCTCCTTATATAGCTCTGGAAACACCATATATTTT

D: TRBD1
V: TRBV19
size: few
J: TRBJ2-7
CDR3: CASSSTGGNEQYF
DNA: TGTGCCAGTAGTTCTACAGGGGGCAACGAGCAGTACTTC

D: TRBD1
V: TRBV2
size: -
J: TRBJ2-2
CDR3: CASSWTGGKITGELFF
DNA: TGTGCCAGCAGTTGGACAGGGGGCAAGATCACCGGGGAGCTGTTTTTT

D: -
V: TRBV7-3
size: once
J: TRBJ1-2
CDR3: CASSTERGNGYTF
DNA: TGTGCCAGCAGCACGGAGCGGGGGAACGGCTACACCTTC

D: -
V: TRBV2
size: -
J: TRBJ2-2
CDR3: CASRERSGLPSELFF
DNA: TGTGCCAGCAGAGAAAGGTCAGGGCTCCCCTCGGAGCTGTTTTTT

D: -
V: TRBV29-1
size: -
J: TRBJ2-1
CDR3: CSVDSGVEQFF
DNA: TGCAGCGTTGATTCGGGAGTGGAGCAGTTCTTC